The 25 T cell receptor beta chains below come from one sample, sequenced in a study of T cell responses to AZD1222 COVID-19 vaccine. Profiled with immunoSEQ multiplex PCR; TCRdb holds only in-frame clones, not every one. The sample contains 110,000 to 150,000 clones, roughly 90% of which appear only once. The specimen comprised peripheral blood, sampled on day 0 of AZD1222 vaccination. The origin of the receptors is an adult in good health.

V and J are TRBV20-1 and TRBJ1-5; no definite D call. Deletions cut 3 bases from V and 1 base from J, with 7 bases between. From germline, CDR1 is DFQATT and CDR2 SNEGSKA (reference sequence). This CDR3 comprises 13 residues. CDR3 amino acids: CSASQRSNQPQHF. As DNA, the CDR3 is TGCAGTGCTAGTCAGCGAAGCAATCAGCCCCAGCATTTT.

This clone has only one observation. This chain uses TRBV5-1 with TRBJ1-1; D ambiguous. Trimming pared 2 bases from V and 2 bases from J, leaving 10 bases between. This CDR3 is built from 14 residues. From germline, CDR1 is SGHRS and CDR2 YFSETQ. CDR3 DNA: TGCGCCAGCAGCTTCGGAGGGCGCAACACTGAAGCTTTCTTT. Its protein is CASSFGGRNTEAFF. The entire variable domain, with the rest obtained from reference TRBV5-1 and TRBJ1-1, is as follows: KAGVTQTPRYLIKTRGQQVTLSCSPISGHRSVSWYQQTPGQGLQFLFEYFSETQRNKGNFPGRFSGRQFSNSRSEMNVSTLELGDSALYLCASSFGGRNTEAFFGQGTRLTVV.

The chain has TRBV21-1 and TRBJ2-5; no check of the table's D call, TRBD2, against the DNA was made. TRBV21-1 is assigned pseudogene status. The CDR3 totals 12 residues. CDR3 sequence (DNA): TGTGCCAGCAGCGAGGGTGAGGAGACCCAGTACTTC. It is translated as CASSEGEETQYF.

The rearrangement links TRBV5-1 to TRBJ2-2; maybe TRBD2 (6 bases). The V and J ends lost 0 bases and 4 bases respectively, with 10 bases between them. CDR1 and CDR2 (germline): SGHRS, YFSETQ. CDR3 size: 15 residues. DNA for the CDR3: TGCGCCAGCAGCTTGGTTTTGGGGGGCACCGGGGAGCTGTTTTTT. This gives the protein CASSLVLGGTGELFF.

The V call is TRBV2, the J call TRBJ1-2; TRBD1 matches at 8 bases. The germline CDR1 and CDR2 sequences are SNHLY and FYNNEI. The CDR3 is 14 amino acids. Losses at the gene ends were 8 bases for V and 4 bases for J; bases not matched to a gene: 9. In DNA, the CDR3 is TGTGCCAGCCCCGGACAGGGTCCATTCTATGGCTACACCTTC. The encoded protein is CASPGQGPFYGYTF.

The J gene is TRBJ2-3, the V gene TRBV5-4; maybe TRBD2 (6 bases). Trimming took 2 bases from V and 1 from J, leaving 14 bases between them. This CDR3 has 16 residues. CDR1 is SGHNT and CDR2 is YYREEE in the germline V gene (reference sequence). DNA for the CDR3: TGTGCCAGCAGCTTCGAAAGCGGGCCCGGCACAGATACGCAGTATTTT. Translating it yields CASSFESGPGTDTQYF.

The CDR3 loop is CASSYRPTSGRHTQYF. CDR3 DNA: TGTGCCAGCAGTTATAGACCGACTAGCGGGAGACATACGCAGTATTTT. The chain combines TRBV6-5 with TRBJ2-3; 12 positions agree with TRBD2. CDR3 size: 16 residues. V was pared by 3 bases and J by 7 bases, with 8 bases of the junction left unmatched. The germline V gene encodes CDR1 MNHEY and CDR2 SVGAGI.

The chain links TRBV19 to TRBJ2-7; D uncertain. The CDR3 covers 13 residues. V lost 5 bases to trimming and J lost 0 bases, with 8 bases between them. Germline V gene sequence: CDR1 LNHDA, CDR2 SQIVND (reference sequence). The CDR3 loop is CASSRAASYEQYF. The CDR3 DNA sequence: TGTGCCAGTAGTCGGGCCGCCTCCTACGAGCAGTACTTC.

The chain recombines TRBV4-1 with TRBJ2-7; tentatively, D is TRBD1 or TRBD2 (5 bases each). Deletions cut 5 bases from V and 2 bases from J, with 25 bases between. Germline V gives CDR1 MGHRA, CDR2 YSYEKL. The CDR3 runs 18 residues. CDR3 amino acids: CASSSSGLEGEKPYEQYF. CDR3 nucleotides: TGCGCCAGCAGCTCATCCGGGCTCGAAGGGGAGAAACCCTACGAGCAGTACTTC.

The chain combines TRBV29-1 with TRBJ1-2, with D perhaps matching TRBD1 (5 bases). Germline lookup yields CDR1 SQVTM and CDR2 ANQGSEA. With 5 bases removed from V and 5 bases from J, the gap between germline ends came to 18 bases. The CDR3 covers 14 residues. The CDR3 loop reads CSVPGGPPRYGYTF. CDR3 DNA: TGCAGCGTTCCGGGGGGACCCCCTCGGTATGGCTACACCTTC. The entire variable domain, with the rest obtained from reference TRBV29-1 and TRBJ1-2, is as follows: SAVISQKPSRDICQRGTSLTIQCQVDSQVTMMFWYRQQPGQSLTLIATANQGSEATYESGFVIDKFPISRPNLTFSTLTVSNMSPEDSSIYLCSVPGGPPRYGYTFGSGTRLTVV.

This sequence joins TRBV28 and TRBJ1-5; possible D gene TRBD1, 6 bases. The CDR3 consists of 16 residues. Trimming took off 5 bases at V and 0 bases at J, with 14 bases between the two ends. Germline assignment: CDR1 MDHEN and CDR2 SYDVKM. CDR3 loop: CASSGRGFYSNQPQHF. The CDR3 DNA sequence: TGTGCCAGCAGTGGCAGGGGATTCTATAGCAATCAGCCCCAGCATTTT.

This clone was picked up one time. The chain couples TRBV4-1 to TRBJ2-5; D unclear. Germline-derived CDR1 and CDR2 are MGHRA and YSYEKL. V was shortened by 2 bases and J by 5 bases, with 15 bases between the two germline ends. The CDR3 covers 15 residues. The CDR3 region is CASSQRRDSRETQYF. CDR3 sequence (DNA): TGCGCCAGCAGCCAACGGAGAGATTCTCGGGAGACCCAGTACTTC.

The table lists this clone with a count of one. The chain is built from TRBV27 and TRBJ1-5; 9 bases agree with TRBD1. There are 13 residues in the CDR3. Germline CDR1 and CDR2: MNHEY and SMNVEV (reference sequence). V was pared by 11 bases and J by 4 bases, with 6 bases of the junction left unmatched. This CDR3 reads CAAGDRVNQPQHF. DNA for the CDR3: TGTGCCGCGGGGGACAGGGTTAATCAGCCCCAGCATTTT.

The rearrangement links TRBV7-3 to TRBJ2-2; D is possibly TRBD2 (6 bases). The germline CDR1 and CDR2 sequences are SGHTA and FQGTGA. V was clipped by 5 bases and J by 6 bases, with 13 bases between them. The CDR3 totals 14 residues. The CDR3 DNA reads as TGTGCCAGCAGCAATCCGGGAGTGGCCGGGGAGCTGTTTTTT. The encoded protein is CASSNPGVAGELFF. The whole variable domain, filled in from reference TRBV7-3 and TRBJ2-2, reads GAGVSQTPSNKVTEKGKYVELRCDPISGHTALYWYRQSLGQGPEFLIYFQGTGAADDSGLPNDRFFAVRPEGSVSTLKIQRTERGDSAVYLCASSNPGVAGELFFGEGSRLTVL.

The rearrangement links TRBV27 to TRBJ1-1; D gene unclear. V lost 4 bases and J 3 bases, leaving 6 bases between the germline ends. Germline CDR1 reads MNHEY; CDR2 reads SMNVEV (reference sequence). The CDR3 consists of 12 residues. The CDR3 nucleotides read TGTGCCAGCAGTTCCCCCTACACTGAAGCTTTCTTT. It yields the protein CASSSPYTEAFF.

This clone was seen a handful of times. This chain uses TRBV6-2 or TRBV6-3 with TRBJ2-7; no firm D call. V was trimmed by 5 bases and J by 3 bases, leaving 14 bases between them. Germline loops: CDR1 MNHEY, CDR2 SVGEGT. This CDR3 is built from 14 residues. The CDR3 reads CASSRGWLGYEQYF. CDR3 bases: TGTGCCAGCAGTCGCGGATGGCTGGGCTACGAGCAGTACTTC.

J is TRBJ2-2 and V is TRBV27; D might be TRBD1 (6 bases). The CDR3 runs 23 residues. Trimming cost V 3 bases and J 7 bases, with 39 bases left between them. Germline loops: CDR1 MNHEY, CDR2 SMNVEV (reference sequence). CDR3 DNA sequence: TGTGCCAGCAGTTTCTACAATTACAGGGCTCGGAAACCCCGCTGGTTTAGTAACGGGGAGCTGTTTTTT. Protein product: CASSFYNYRARKPRWFSNGELFF.

The gene calls are TRBV7-9 and TRBJ2-1; TRBD2 is a possible D gene (6 bases). This CDR3 contains 15 residues. V lost 4 bases and J 7 bases, leaving 17 bases between the germline ends. CDR1 and CDR2 from the germline V gene are SEHNR and FQNEAQ (reference sequence). The CDR3 DNA reads as TGTGCCAGCAGCTCCAAGACGGGAGTTGGGAATGAGCAGTTCTTC. As protein: CASSSKTGVGNEQFF.

The rearrangement uses TRBV7-3 and TRBJ2-1; D remains unclear. This CDR3 is 14 amino acids long. Germline CDR1 is SGHTA and CDR2 is FQGTGA. The V and J ends lost 2 bases and 0 bases respectively, with 5 bases between them. CDR3 nucleotides: TGTGCCAGCAGCTTATCCGGCTCCTACAATGAGCAGTTCTTC. It is translated as CASSLSGSYNEQFF.

The chain carries TRBV4-1 and TRBJ1-2; D unclear. CDR1 and CDR2 (germline): MGHRA, YSYEKL. Between the trimmed V and J ends, which lost 1 base and 3 bases, there was a span of 9 bases. This CDR3 has 14 residues. The CDR3, as DNA: TGCGCCAGCAGCCAAGTTGGGCAGTACTATGGCTACACCTTC. Translation: CASSQVGQYYGYTF.

This clone has more than one count but fewer than ten. The chain links TRBV7-9 to TRBJ2-7, with 7 bases identical to TRBD1. The CDR3 is 14 residues long. J was trimmed by 2 bases and V by 5 bases; bases with no gene match: 6. Germline-derived CDR1 and CDR2 are SEHNR and FQNEAQ (reference sequence). The CDR3, as DNA: TGTGCCAGCAGCGTGACAGGGAATACCTACGAGCAGTACTTC. This translates into CASSVTGNTYEQYF.

This chain joins TRBV6-1 and TRBJ1-6; D remains ambiguous. This CDR3 spans 16 amino acids. Trimming took 0 bases from V and 7 from J, leaving 13 bases between them. Germline CDR1 MNHNS, CDR2 SASEGT. CDR3 sequence reads: CASSEAGPGWNSPLHF. The CDR3, as DNA: TGTGCCAGCAGTGAAGCTGGCCCAGGTTGGAATTCACCCCTCCACTTT.

The chain carries TRBV19 and TRBJ1-2, with D perhaps TRBD1 (6 bases). Deletions cut 7 bases from V and 0 bases from J, with 15 bases between. Germline loops: CDR1 LNHDA, CDR2 SQIVND (reference sequence). The CDR3 has 15 residues. CDR3 sequence reads: CASTLRTDANYGYTF. The CDR3, as DNA: TGTGCCAGTACCCTCCGGACAGACGCTAACTATGGCTACACCTTC.

The V gene is TRBV5-6, the J gene TRBJ1-1; D might be TRBD1 (5 bases). The CDR3 covers 12 residues. The V end was cut by 1 base, the J end by 11 bases, with 12 bases between. Germline V lookup: CDR1 SGHDT, CDR2 YYEEEE. CDR3 residues: CASSLKLGEAFF. The DNA for the CDR3 is TGTGCCAGCAGCTTGAAGTTAGGGGAGGCTTTCTTT. Full variable domain (missing parts from reference TRBV5-6 and TRBJ1-1): DAGVTQSPTHLIKTRGQQVTLRCSPKSGHDTVSWYQQALGQGPQFIFQYYEEEERQRGNFPDRFSGHQFPNYSSELNVNALLLGDSALYLCASSLKLGEAFFGQGTRLTVV.

The rearrangement joins TRBV3-1 (or the pseudogene TRBV3-2) to TRBJ1-6, with TRBD1 as a possible D gene (5 bases). Trimming removed 6 bases from V and 7 bases from J, with 13 bases in between. Germline CDR1 and CDR2: LGHDT and YNNKEL (reference sequence). This CDR3 contains 14 residues. Here the CDR3 DNA reads TGTGCCAGCAGTCAAAACCGGGGCAATTCACCCCTCCACTTT. Residues: CASSQNRGNSPLHF.